The 19 T cell receptor beta chains below come from one sample, sequenced in a study of shared clonotypes between healthy human individuals. Some clones are missing from TCRdb's copy, which holds only in-frame ones; the method was immunoSEQ multiplex PCR. The sample includes 110,000 or so clones, around 65% seen only once; the top ten take around 24%. Sequencing was performed on memory CD8+ T cells sorted from blood. Subset meaning: CD45RO+ cells pooled with CCR7-negative TemRA cells. The origin of the receptors is a woman aged 25 to 39 in good health.

V and J are TRBV6-1 and TRBJ2-2; 8 bases are shared with TRBD1. V lost 6 bases and J lost 5; bases outside the gene matches: 8. Germline lookup yields CDR1 MNHNS and CDR2 SASEGT. The CDR3 loop spans 15 amino acids. The CDR3 reads CASRGGQGSTGELFF. DNA of the CDR3: TGTGCCAGCAGAGGAGGACAGGGAAGTACCGGGGAGCTGTTTTTT.

This clone was counted ten times or more. The gene calls are TRBV25-1 and TRBJ2-3; 10 bases line up with TRBD1. Per the germline V gene, CDR1 is MGHDK and CDR2 is SYGVNS. The CDR3 contains 14 residues. J was trimmed by 5 bases and V by 5 bases; bases with no gene match: 4. The CDR3 region has the DNA TGTGCCAGCAGTAAGACAGGGGGCCTAGATACGCAGTATTTT. Its protein is CASSKTGGLDTQYF.

V usage is TRBV27 and J usage is TRBJ2-1, with a tentative D call TRBD2 (5 bases). Germline V gives CDR1 MNHEY, CDR2 SMNVEV (reference sequence). There are 14 residues in the CDR3. V lost 6 bases to trimming and J lost 0 bases, with 9 bases between them. The CDR3 here is CASRPGSSYNEQFF. CDR3 sequence (DNA): TGTGCCAGCAGACCGGGGTCCTCCTACAATGAGCAGTTCTTC.

This chain uses TRBV18 with TRBJ2-7, with a weak D call TRBD2 (5 bases). The CDR3 is made up of 15 amino acids. Trimming cost V 1 base and J 0 bases, with 10 bases left between them. From germline, CDR1 is KGHSH and CDR2 LQKENI. The CDR3 coding sequence is TGTGCCAGCTCACCACAGGACTTACCCTCCTACGAGCAGTACTTC. Translating gives CASSPQDLPSYEQYF.

Concerning this clone: An end of the junction differs from the germline gene, which may be a read error. This chain joins TRBV10-2 and TRBJ2-5; 9 nucleotides line up with TRBD1. This CDR3 has 13 amino acids. Germline V CDR1 and CDR2: WSHSY, SAAADI. This CDR3 is CASTDRGQETRYF. The CDR3 DNA reads as TGCGCCAGCACGGACAGGGGACAAGAGACCCGGTACTTC.

The chain carries TRBV28 and TRBJ1-2; weak D call: TRBD1 (6 bases). In germline, CDR1 is MDHEN, CDR2 SYDVKM. The CDR3 has 12 residues. Trimming stripped 5 bases from V and 8 bases from J, with 12 bases between. The CDR3 region is CASSLAGDGYTF. In DNA, the CDR3 is TGTGCCAGCAGTCTTGCAGGGGACGGCTACACCTTC.

This clone was counted between two and nine times. The chain links TRBV7-9 to TRBJ1-5; no clear D. With 1 base removed from V and 6 bases from J, the gap between germline ends came to 4 bases. The CDR3 sequence is 12 residues long. The germline CDR1 and CDR2 sequences are SEHNR and FQNEAQ (reference sequence). The DNA of the CDR3 is TGTGCCAGCAGCTTAGATAGTCAGCCCCAGCATTTT. Residues: CASSLDSQPQHF. Combining the CDR3 with reference TRBV7-9 and TRBJ1-5 gives the whole variable domain DTGVSQNPRHKITKRGQNVTFRCDPISEHNRLYWYRQTLGQGPEFLTYFQNEAQLEKSRLLSDRFSAERPKGSFSTLEIQRTEQGDSAMYLCASSLDSQPQHFGDGTRLSIL.

The chain couples TRBV27 to TRBJ1-2, with 7 bases fitting TRBD1. CDR1 is MNHEY, CDR2 SMNVEV, per germline (reference sequence). V lost 5 bases to trimming and J lost 4 bases; unmatched junction nucleotides: 4. The CDR3 covers 13 residues. The CDR3 is CASSKQGTYGYTF. The CDR3 DNA sequence: TGTGCCAGCAGTAAACAGGGGACCTATGGCTACACCTTC.

This clone has at least ten counts. V usage is TRBV29-1 and J usage is TRBJ2-3, with 12 nucleotides matching TRBD2. Per the germline V gene, CDR1 is SQVTM and CDR2 is ANQGSEA. J was trimmed by 6 bases and V by 4 bases; bases with no gene match: 11. This CDR3 spans 16 amino acids. The CDR3 bases are TGCAGCGTTGCCCGGTCTAGCGGGAGGGCCGCTGATACGCAGTATTTT. This encodes CSVARSSGRAADTQYF.

The genes are TRBV27 and TRBJ2-5; 9 bases fit TRBD1. The CDR3 consists of 13 residues. Germline V gene data show CDR1 as MNHEY and CDR2 as SMNVEV (reference sequence). Germline trimming cut 8 bases from V and 0 bases from J; bases unmatched to any gene: 1. In DNA, the CDR3 is TGTGCCAGCGGGGACAGGGACCAAGAGACCCAGTACTTC. Translation: CASGDRDQETQYF.

The chain employs TRBV4-1 and TRBJ2-2, with TRBD1 matching 9 bases. Trimming at V came to 4 bases and at J to 5 bases, leaving 11 bases not matched to a gene. CDR3 size: 17 residues. CDR1 and CDR2 (germline): MGHRA, YSYEKL. The CDR3, as DNA: TGCGCCAGCAGCCTAAGTTTAGGACAGGGGTGGACCGGGGAGCTGTTTTTT. Amino acids: CASSLSLGQGWTGELFF.

The V and J genes are TRBV20-1 and TRBJ1-1; weak D call: TRBD1 (6 bases). The V end lost 3 bases, the J end lost 9 bases, and 11 bases lay between the germline ends. Germline lookup yields CDR1 DFQATT and CDR2 SNEGSKA (reference sequence). The CDR3 sequence is 11 residues long. CDR3 amino acids: CSARSTGKAFF. As DNA, the CDR3 is TGCAGTGCTAGGTCTACAGGGAAAGCTTTCTTT.

This chain links TRBV28 with TRBJ2-1, with 8 bases fitting TRBD2. This CDR3 is 16 amino acids long. Losses at the gene ends were 7 bases for V and 4 bases for J; bases not matched to a gene: 12. Germline V gene data show CDR1 as MDHEN and CDR2 as SYDVKM. The CDR3 coding sequence is TGTGCCAGCACCGGCCATCGGGAGGGCGTTTACAATGAGCAGTTCTTC. This translates into CASTGHREGVYNEQFF.

The chain links TRBV6-6 to TRBJ2-4, with D perhaps TRBD1 (7 bases). Germline CDR1 MNHNY, CDR2 SVGAGI (reference sequence). The CDR3 is made up of 13 amino acids. V was shortened by 4 bases and J by 7 bases, with 11 bases between the two germline ends. The CDR3 nucleotides are TGTGCCAGCAGTTCCCAGGGGGGTAACATTCAGTACTTC. Translated: CASSSQGGNIQYF.

The chain has TRBV27 and TRBJ2-3; D unclear. The length of the CDR3 is 11 residues. Germline CDR1 MNHEY, CDR2 SMNVEV (reference sequence). Trimming cost V 7 bases and J 5 bases, with 7 bases left between them. Here the CDR3 reads CASTSGDTQYF. As DNA, the CDR3 is TGTGCCAGCACCAGTGGAGATACGCAGTATTTT.

This clone was picked up a small number of times. The chain employs TRBV11-3 and TRBJ2-1; perhaps TRBD1 as D (6 bases). Germline lookup yields CDR1 SGHNT and CDR2 YENEEA. V lost 1 base, J lost 7 bases, and 17 bases lay in between. The CDR3 is 16 amino acids. CDR3 DNA: TGTGCCAGCAGCTTAGGTCCAGGGGTAATTTGGAATGAGCAGTTCTTC. Translation: CASSLGPGVIWNEQFF.

CDR3 DNA sequence: TGTGCCAGCGAATCTCGAGCGGGAGGGGAGACCGGGGAGCTGTTTTTT. Encoded protein: CASESRAGGETGELFF. V usage is TRBV6-4 and J usage is TRBJ2-2, with 10 bases matching TRBD2. CDR3 size: 16 residues. V gave up 8 bases and J gave up 5 bases; unmatched junction bases: 11. The germline CDR1 and CDR2 sequences are MRHNA and SNTAGT.

The chain carries TRBV19 and TRBJ1-1; D unresolved. This CDR3 spans 13 amino acids. The germline gives CDR1 LNHDA, CDR2 SQIVND (reference sequence). Trimming took off 5 bases at V and 5 bases at J, with 12 bases between the two ends. CDR3 amino acids: CASSPHLRTEAFF. The CDR3 nucleotides are TGTGCCAGTAGTCCCCACCTACGGACTGAAGCTTTCTTT.

With respect to this clone: Other DNA sequences in this sample translate to the same CDR3. As DNA, the CDR3 is TGTGCCAGCAGTTACTTGGGGGGAGAGACCCAGTACTTC. Protein product: CASSYLGGETQYF. The chain links TRBV6-5 to TRBJ2-5; the D gene is possibly TRBD2 (6 bases). The length of the CDR3 is 13 residues. Germline-derived CDR1 and CDR2 are MNHEY and SVGAGI. The V end was cut by 1 base, the J end by 4 bases, with 7 bases between.